The subject of this entry is one T cell receptor beta chain. What this receptor recognizes is not known. No base qualities exist here, and no much larger clone lies one base off it. This specimen belongs to a study of PD-1 blockade in classical Hodgkin lymphoma (dated by TCRdb to between 2020 and 2021). At the level of the whole study: Nivolumab dosing was 3 mg/kg intravenously every 2 weeks, continuing until either disease progression or unacceptable toxicity. The study used TCR beta sequencing and CyTOF to define a peripheral blood immune signature of response to PD-1 blockade in classical Hodgkin lymphoma. General findings and caveats noted by the study authors: Trial patients achieving complete response had baseline diversity similar to newly diagnosed patients, whereas partial responders and progressors had significantly lower diversity. Newly diagnosed patients were reported to have lower baseline TCR diversity than healthy donors, and relapsed/refractory patients were reported to have lower baseline TCR diversity still. Patients starting nivolumab less than 1 year after ASCT had lower diversity and were excluded from later analyses to avoid confounding by immune reconstitution. By C4D1, a significant rise was seen in CD4+ TCR diversity but not in CD8+ TCR diversity (p=0.0027 vs p=0.16), and the rise was most apparent among complete responders (p=0.02). The study was restricted to a single clinical trial cohort, and the causes of repertoire differences, possibly disease activity or prior therapy, were left undefined.

The CDR3 spans 18 residues, from the cysteine through the phenylalanine. Just CDR3 DNA is preserved here, 54 bases in frame from base 1. CDR1 and CDR2, per the germline V gene, are SGHTA and FQGNSA. Clipping removes 0 bases from V and 5 bases from J, with 11 as the unmatched junction base count. In the paper's terms, the time point label means: cycle 1 day 1 (C1D1), immediately before nivolumab initiation. Every trial patient had relapsed following autologous stem cell transplantation, and prior brentuximab vedotin exposure was what differed among cohorts A, B and C. The trial cohort comprised some 60 patients with relapsed/refractory classical Hodgkin lymphoma whose best overall responses were complete response, partial response or progressive disease. In the multi-cohort phase II CheckMate 205 trial, trial patients received single-agent nivolumab. An independent review committee assessed best overall response using the 2007 International Working Group response criteria. PBMCs from the trial were collected at three points: immediately before nivolumab initiation (C1D1), and during therapy at cycle 2 day 1 and cycle 4 day 1. Peripheral blood was collected in 8 mL Vacutainer Cell Preparation Tubes, from which PBMCs were isolated by centrifugation and then cryopreserved.

The Qiagen DNeasy kit was used to extract genomic DNA both from unsorted PBMCs and from the negatively selected CD4+ and CD8+ fractions. TCR beta CDR3 regions were amplified by immunoSEQ multiplex PCR using primers annealing to V and J segments. A synthetic immune receptor repertoire was used to minimize amplification bias, and remaining bias was computationally removed after sequencing. Under the source paper's analysis protocol: Repertoire diversity was quantified as the Shannon entropy index using custom Python scripts. Unsorted, CD4+ and CD8+ repertoires were examined separately, except in combined analyses, for which CD4+ and CD8+ sequences were merged in silico. A clone counted as expanded when the clone's frequency after treatment rose at least 2-fold relative to C1D1, and clones undetected at baseline were given a pseudocount of 0.5. Clones with 0 or 1 copy at C1D1 were classified as singleton clones, and clones with 2 or more copies were classified as non-singleton clones. Clones expanded in unsorted samples were labelled as CD4+, CD8+ or unknown by matching protein sequences in sorted samples from the same patient. Wilcoxon tests on paired samples were used to test changes in diversity from C1D1 to C4D1. TCRdb re-hosts the immuneACCESS table, in-frame sequences only. Its copies lack some clones; in the studies checked, an unresolved V gene accounts for under half of them, and the cause for the rest is not known. V and J calls and clone size are copied from that table; D and trimming were computed from the DNA. The sample profile shows over 70,000 clones; around nine tenths of them were found once. Less than 25% of the sample belongs to the ten largest clones.

Here the chain combines TRBV7-2 and TRBJ2-1, with 9 bases aligning to TRBD2. The origin of this receptor is a human donor with classical Hodgkin lymphoma. The sample in question was peripheral blood mononuclear cells (PBMCs), obtained at baseline. In nucleotides, the sequence is TGTGCCAGCAGCTTAGCGATTAGCGGGAGAGAACTTAACAATGAGCAGTTCTTC. It is translated as CASSLAISGRELNNEQFF.